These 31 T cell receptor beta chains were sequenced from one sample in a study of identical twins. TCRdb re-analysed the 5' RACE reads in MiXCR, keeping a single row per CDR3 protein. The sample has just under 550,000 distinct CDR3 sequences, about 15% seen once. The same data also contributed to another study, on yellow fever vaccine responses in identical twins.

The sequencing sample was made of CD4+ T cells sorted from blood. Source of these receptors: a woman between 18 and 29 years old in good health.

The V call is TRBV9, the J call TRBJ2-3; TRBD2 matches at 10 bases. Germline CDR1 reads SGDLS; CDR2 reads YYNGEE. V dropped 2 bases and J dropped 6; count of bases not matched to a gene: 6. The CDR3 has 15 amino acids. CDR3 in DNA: TGTGCCAGCAGCGTTGCGGGACTAGCGATGGATACGCAGTATTTT. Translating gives CASSVAGLAMDTQYF.

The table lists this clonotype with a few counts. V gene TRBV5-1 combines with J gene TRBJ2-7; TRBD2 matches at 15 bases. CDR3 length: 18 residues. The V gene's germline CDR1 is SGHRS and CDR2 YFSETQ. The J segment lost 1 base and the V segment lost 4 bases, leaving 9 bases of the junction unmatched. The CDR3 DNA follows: TGCGCCAGCAGCCGTGGACAGGGACTAGCGGGAGGTTCCTACGAGCAGTACTTC. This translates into CASSRGQGLAGGSYEQYF.

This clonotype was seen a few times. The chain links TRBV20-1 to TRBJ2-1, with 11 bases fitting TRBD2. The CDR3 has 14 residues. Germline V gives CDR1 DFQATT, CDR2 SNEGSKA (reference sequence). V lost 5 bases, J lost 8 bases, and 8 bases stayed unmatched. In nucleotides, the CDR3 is TGCAGTGCTTACTCTAGCGGGGGGTTCGATGAGCAGTTCTTC. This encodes CSAYSSGGFDEQFF.

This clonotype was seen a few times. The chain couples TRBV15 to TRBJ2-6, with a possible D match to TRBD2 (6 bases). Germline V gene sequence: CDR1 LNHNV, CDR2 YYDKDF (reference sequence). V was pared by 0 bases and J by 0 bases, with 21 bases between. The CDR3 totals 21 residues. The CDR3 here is CATSREWRMGTLSSGANVLTF. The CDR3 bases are TGTGCCACCAGCAGAGAATGGCGCATGGGGACTCTAAGCTCTGGGGCCAACGTCCTGACTTTC.

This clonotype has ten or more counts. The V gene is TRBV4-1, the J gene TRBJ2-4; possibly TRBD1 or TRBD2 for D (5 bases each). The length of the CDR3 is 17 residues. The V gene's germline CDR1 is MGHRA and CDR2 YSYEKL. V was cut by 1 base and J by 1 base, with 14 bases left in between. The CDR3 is CASSQVRFEGAKNIQYF. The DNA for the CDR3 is TGCGCCAGCAGCCAAGTACGCTTCGAGGGGGCCAAAAACATTCAGTACTTC.

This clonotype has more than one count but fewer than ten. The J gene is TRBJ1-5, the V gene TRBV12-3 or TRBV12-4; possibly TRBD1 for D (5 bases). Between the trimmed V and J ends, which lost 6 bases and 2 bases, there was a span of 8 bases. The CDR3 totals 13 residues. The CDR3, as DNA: TGTGCCAGCAGGGGGGGGGGCAATCAGCCCCAGCATTTT. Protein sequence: CASRGGGNQPQHF.

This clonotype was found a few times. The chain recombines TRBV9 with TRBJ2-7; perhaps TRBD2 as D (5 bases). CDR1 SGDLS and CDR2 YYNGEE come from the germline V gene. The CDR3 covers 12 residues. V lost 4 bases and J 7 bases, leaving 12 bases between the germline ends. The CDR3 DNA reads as TGTGCCAGCAGCCGACTCGGGGAGGAGCAGTACTTC. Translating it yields CASSRLGEEQYF. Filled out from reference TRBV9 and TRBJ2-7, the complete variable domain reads DSGVTQTPKHLITATGQRVTLRCSPRSGDLSVYWYQQSLDQGLQFLIQYYNGEERAKGNILERFSAQQFPDLHSELNLSSLELGDSALYFCASSRLGEEQYFGPGTRLTVT.

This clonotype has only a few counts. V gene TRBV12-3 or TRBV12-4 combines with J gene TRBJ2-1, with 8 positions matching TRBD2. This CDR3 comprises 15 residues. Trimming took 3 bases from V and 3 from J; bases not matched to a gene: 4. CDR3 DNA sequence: TGTGCCAGCAGTTTCGAGCGGGAGAGCTACAATGAGCAGTTCTTC. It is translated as CASSFERESYNEQFF.

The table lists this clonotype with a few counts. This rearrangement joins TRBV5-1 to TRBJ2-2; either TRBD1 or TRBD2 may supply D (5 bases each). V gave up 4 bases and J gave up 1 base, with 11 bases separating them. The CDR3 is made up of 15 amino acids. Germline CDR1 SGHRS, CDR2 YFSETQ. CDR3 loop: CASSPEGLNTGELFF. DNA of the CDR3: TGCGCCAGCAGCCCCGAGGGGTTGAACACCGGGGAGCTGTTTTTT.

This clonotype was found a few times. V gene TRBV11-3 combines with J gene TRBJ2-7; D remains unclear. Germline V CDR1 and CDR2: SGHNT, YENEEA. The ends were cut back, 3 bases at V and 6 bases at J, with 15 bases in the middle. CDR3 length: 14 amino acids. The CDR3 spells CASSLSLFTGEQYF. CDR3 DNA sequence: TGTGCCAGCAGCTTGTCCCTCTTCACTGGCGAGCAGTACTTC.

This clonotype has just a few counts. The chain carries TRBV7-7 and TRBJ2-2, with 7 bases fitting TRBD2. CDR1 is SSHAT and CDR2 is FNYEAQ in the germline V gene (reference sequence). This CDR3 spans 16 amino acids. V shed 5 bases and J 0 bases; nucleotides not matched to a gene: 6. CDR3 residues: CASSPWAGANTGELFF. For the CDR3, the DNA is TGTGCCAGCAGCCCCTGGGCGGGGGCGAACACCGGGGAGCTGTTTTTT.

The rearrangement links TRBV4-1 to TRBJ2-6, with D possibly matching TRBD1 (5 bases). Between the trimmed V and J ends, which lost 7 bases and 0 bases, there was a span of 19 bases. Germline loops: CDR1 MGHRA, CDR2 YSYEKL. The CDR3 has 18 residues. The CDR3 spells CASKELDIVFSGANVLTF. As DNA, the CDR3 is TGCGCCAGCAAGGAGCTGGACATCGTTTTCTCTGGGGCCAACGTCCTGACTTTC.

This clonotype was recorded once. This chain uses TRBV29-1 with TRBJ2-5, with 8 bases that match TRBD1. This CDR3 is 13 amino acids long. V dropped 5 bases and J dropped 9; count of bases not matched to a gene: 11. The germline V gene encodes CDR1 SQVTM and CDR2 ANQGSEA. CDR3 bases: TGCAGCGTTCTTCCAGGGGGCGAGGAGGCCCAGTACTTC. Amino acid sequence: CSVLPGGEEAQYF.

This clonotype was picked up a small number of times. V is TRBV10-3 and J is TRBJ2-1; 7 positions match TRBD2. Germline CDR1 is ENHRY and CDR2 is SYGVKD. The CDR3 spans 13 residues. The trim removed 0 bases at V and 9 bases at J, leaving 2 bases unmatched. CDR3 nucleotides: TGTGCCATCAGTGAGTCGACTAGCCTTGAGCAGTTCTTC. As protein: CAISESTSLEQFF.

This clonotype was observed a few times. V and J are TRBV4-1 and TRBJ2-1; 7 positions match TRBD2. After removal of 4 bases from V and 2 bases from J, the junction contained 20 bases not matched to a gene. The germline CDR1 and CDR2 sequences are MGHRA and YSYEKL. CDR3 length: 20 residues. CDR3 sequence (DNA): TGCGCCAGCAGCCCGGGAAACGGCAGGGCAACTAGCGAGGCCTACAATGAGCAGTTCTTC. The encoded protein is CASSPGNGRATSEAYNEQFF.

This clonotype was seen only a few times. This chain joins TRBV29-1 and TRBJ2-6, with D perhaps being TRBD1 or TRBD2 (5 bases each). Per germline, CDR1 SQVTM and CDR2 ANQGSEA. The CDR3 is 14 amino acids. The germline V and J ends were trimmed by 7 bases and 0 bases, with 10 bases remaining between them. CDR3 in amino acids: CSAGQGSGANVLTF. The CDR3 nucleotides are TGCAGCGCGGGGCAGGGCTCTGGGGCCAACGTCCTGACTTTC. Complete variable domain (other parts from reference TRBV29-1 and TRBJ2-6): SAVISQKPSRDICQRGTSLTIQCQVDSQVTMMFWYRQQPGQSLTLIATANQGSEATYESGFVIDKFPISRPNLTFSTLTVSNMSPEDSSIYLCSAGQGSGANVLTFGAGSRLTVL.

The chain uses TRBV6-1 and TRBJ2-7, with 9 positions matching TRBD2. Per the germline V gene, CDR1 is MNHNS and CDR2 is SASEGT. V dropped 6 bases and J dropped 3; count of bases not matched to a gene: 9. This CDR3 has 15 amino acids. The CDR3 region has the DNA TGTGCCAGCAGCATCATAGCGGGAGACCACTACGAGCAGTACTTC. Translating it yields CASSIIAGDHYEQYF.

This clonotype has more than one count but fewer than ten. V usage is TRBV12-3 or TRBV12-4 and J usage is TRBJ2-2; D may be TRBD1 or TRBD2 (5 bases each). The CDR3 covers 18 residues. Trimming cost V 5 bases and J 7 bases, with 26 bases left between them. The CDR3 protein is CASSPKFRDGETGGELFF. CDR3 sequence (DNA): TGTGCCAGCAGTCCCAAATTCCGGGACGGCGAAACTGGCGGGGAGCTGTTTTTT.

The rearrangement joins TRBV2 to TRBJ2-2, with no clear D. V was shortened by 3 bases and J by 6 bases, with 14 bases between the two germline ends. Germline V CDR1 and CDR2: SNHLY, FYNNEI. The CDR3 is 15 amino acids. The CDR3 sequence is CASSEGGKPSGELFF. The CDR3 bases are TGTGCCAGCAGTGAGGGTGGGAAGCCCTCCGGGGAGCTGTTTTTT.

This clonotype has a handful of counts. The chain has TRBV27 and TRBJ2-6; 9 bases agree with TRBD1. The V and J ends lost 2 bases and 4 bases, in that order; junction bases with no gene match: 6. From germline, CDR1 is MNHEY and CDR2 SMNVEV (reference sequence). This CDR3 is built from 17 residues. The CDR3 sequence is CASSLNRGRAGANVLTF. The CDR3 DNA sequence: TGTGCCAGCAGTTTAAACAGGGGGCGAGCCGGGGCCAACGTCCTGACTTTC. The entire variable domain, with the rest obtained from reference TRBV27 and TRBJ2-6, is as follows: EAQVTQNPRYLITVTGKKLTVTCSQNMNHEYMSWYRQDPGLGLRQIYYSMNVEVTDKGDVPEGYKVSRKEKRNFPLILESPSPNQTSLYFCASSLNRGRAGANVLTFGAGSRLTVL.

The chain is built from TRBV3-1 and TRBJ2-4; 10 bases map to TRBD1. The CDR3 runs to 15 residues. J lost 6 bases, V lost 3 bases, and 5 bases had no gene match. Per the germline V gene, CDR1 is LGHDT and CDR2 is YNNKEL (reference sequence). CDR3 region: CASSHGQGVPNIQYF. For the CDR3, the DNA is TGTGCCAGCAGCCACGGACAGGGGGTGCCAAACATTCAGTACTTC.

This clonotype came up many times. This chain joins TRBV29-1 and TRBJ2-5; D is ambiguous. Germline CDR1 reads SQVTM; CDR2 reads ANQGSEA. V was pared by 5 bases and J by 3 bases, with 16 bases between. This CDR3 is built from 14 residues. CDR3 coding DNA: TGCAGCGTTCTACTGACGACCAGCGAAGAGACCCAGTACTTC. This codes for CSVLLTTSEETQYF.

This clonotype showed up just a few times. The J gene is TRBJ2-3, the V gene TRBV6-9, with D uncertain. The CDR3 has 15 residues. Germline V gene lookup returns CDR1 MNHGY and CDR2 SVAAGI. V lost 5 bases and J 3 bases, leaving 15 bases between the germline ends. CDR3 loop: CASSPPGRPTDTQYF. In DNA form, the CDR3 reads TGTGCCAGCAGTCCTCCCGGGCGACCGACAGATACGCAGTATTTT.

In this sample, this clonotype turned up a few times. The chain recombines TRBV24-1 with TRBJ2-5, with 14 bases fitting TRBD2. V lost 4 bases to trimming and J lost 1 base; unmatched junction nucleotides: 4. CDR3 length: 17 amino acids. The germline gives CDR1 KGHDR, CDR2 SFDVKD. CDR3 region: CATSDPGLAGGQETQYF. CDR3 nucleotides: TGTGCCACCAGTGACCCTGGACTAGCGGGGGGCCAAGAGACCCAGTACTTC.

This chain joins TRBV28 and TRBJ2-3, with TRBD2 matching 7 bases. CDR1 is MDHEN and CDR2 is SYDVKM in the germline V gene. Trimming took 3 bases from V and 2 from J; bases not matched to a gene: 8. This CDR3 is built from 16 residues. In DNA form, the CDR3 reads TGTGCCAGCAGTTTTGGCGGGAGTGCCTACACAGATACGCAGTATTTT. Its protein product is CASSFGGSAYTDTQYF.

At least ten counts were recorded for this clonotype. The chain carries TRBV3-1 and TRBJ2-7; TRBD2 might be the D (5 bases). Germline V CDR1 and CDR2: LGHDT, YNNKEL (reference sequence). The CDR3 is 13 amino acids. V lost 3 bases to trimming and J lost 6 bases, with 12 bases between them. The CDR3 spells CASSQAGGFEQYF. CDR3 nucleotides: TGTGCCAGCAGCCAGGCGGGCGGCTTCGAGCAGTACTTC.

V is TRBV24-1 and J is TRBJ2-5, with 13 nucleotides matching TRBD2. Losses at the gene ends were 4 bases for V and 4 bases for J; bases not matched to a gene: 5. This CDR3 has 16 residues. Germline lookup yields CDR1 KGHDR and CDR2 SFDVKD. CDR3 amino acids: CATSERTSGRGETQYF. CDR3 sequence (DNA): TGTGCCACCAGTGAGCGAACTAGCGGGAGGGGAGAGACCCAGTACTTC.

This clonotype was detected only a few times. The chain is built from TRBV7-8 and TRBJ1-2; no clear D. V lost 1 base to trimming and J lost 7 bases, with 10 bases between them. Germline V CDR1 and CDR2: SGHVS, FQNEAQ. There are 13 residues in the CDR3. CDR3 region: CASSLVPLSGYTF. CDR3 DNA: TGTGCCAGCAGCTTAGTTCCCCTGAGTGGCTACACCTTC.

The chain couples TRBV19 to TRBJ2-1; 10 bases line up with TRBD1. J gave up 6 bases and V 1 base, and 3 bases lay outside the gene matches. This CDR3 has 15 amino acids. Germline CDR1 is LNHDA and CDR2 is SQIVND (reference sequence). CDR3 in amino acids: CASSIVGTGVNEQFF. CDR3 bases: TGTGCCAGTAGTATAGTTGGGACAGGGGTCAATGAGCAGTTCTTC. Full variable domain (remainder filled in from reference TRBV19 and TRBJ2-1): DGGITQSPKYLFRKEGQNVTLSCEQNLNHDAMYWYRQDPGQGLRLIYYSQIVNDFQKGDIAEGYSVSREKKESFPLTVTSAQKNPTAFYLCASSIVGTGVNEQFFGPGTRLTVL.

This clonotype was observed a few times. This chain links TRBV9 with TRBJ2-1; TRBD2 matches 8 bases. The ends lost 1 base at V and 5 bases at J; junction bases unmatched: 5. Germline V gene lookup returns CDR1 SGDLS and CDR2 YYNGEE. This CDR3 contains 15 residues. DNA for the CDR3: TGTGCCAGCAGCGTAAGGAGCGGGAGTAACAATGAGCAGTTCTTC. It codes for CASSVRSGSNNEQFF.

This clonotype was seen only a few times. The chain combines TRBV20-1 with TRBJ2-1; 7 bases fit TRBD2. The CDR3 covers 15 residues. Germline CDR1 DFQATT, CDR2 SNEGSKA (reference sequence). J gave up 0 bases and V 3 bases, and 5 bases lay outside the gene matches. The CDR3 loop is CSASPSGSSYNEQFF. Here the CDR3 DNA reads TGCAGTGCTAGTCCTAGCGGAAGCTCCTACAATGAGCAGTTCTTC.